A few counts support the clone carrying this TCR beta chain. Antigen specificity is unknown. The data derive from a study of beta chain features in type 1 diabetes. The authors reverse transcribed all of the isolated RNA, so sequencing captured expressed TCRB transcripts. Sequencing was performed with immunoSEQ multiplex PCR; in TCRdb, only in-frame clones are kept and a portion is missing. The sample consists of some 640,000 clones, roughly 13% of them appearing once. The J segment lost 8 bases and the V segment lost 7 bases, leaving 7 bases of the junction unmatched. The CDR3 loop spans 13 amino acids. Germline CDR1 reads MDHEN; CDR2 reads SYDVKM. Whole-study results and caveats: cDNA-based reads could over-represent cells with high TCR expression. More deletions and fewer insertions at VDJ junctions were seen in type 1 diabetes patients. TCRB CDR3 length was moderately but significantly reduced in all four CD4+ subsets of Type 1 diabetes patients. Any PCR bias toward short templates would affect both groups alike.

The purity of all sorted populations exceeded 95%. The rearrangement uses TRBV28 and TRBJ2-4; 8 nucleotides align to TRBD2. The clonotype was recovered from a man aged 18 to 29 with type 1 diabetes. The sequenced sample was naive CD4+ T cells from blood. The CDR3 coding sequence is TGTGCCAGCACCGGGGGGGATAGGGACATTCAGTACTTC. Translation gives CASTGGDRDIQYF. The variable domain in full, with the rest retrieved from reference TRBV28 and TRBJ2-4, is DVKVTQSSRYLVKRTGEKVFLECVQDMDHENMFWYRQDPGLGLRLIYFSYDVKMKEKGDIPEGYSVSREKKERFSLILESASTNQTSMYLCASTGGDRDIQYFGAGTRLSVL.